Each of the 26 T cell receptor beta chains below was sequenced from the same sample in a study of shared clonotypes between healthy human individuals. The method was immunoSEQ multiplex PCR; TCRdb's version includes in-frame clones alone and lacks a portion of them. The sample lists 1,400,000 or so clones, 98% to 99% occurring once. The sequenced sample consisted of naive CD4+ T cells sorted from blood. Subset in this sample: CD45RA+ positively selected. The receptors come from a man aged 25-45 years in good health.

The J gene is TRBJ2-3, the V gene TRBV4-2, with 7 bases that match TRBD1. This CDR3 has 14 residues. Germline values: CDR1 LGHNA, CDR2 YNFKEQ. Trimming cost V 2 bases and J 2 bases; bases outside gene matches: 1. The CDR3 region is CASSQTGVTDTQYF. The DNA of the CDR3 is TGTGCCAGCAGCCAAACAGGGGTCACAGATACGCAGTATTTT.

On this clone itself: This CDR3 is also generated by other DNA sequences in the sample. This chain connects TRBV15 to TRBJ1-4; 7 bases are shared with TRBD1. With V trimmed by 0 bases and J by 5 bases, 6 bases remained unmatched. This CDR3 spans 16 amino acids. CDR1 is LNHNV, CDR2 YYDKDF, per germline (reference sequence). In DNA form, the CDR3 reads TGTGCCACCAGCAGAGATTACCGGGACAGAAATGAAAAACTGTTTTTT. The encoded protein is CATSRDYRDRNEKLFF.

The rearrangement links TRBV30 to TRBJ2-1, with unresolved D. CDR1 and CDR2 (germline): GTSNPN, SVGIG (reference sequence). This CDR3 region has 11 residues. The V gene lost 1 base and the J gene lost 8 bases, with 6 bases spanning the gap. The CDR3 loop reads CAWSALDEQFF. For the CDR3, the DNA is TGTGCCTGGAGTGCCCTGGATGAGCAGTTCTTC.

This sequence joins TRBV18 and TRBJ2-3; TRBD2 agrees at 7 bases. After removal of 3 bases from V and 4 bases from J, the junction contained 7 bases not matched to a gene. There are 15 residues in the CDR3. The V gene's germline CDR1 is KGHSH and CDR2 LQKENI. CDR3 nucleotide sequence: TGTGCCAGCTCACCCTTTACGGGAGGTTCAGATACGCAGTATTTT. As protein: CASSPFTGGSDTQYF.

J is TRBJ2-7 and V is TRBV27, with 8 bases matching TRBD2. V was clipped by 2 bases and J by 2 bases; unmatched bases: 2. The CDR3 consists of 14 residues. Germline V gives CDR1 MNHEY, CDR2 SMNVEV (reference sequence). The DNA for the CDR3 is TGTGCCAGCAGTTTAGCCGGGAGGGCCTACGAGCAGTACTTC. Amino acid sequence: CASSLAGRAYEQYF.

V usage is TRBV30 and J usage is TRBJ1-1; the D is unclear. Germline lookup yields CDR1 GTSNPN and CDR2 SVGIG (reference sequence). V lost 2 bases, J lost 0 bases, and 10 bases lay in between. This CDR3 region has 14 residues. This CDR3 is CAWSRGPLNTEAFF. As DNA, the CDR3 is TGTGCCTGGAGTCGAGGACCCCTGAACACTGAAGCTTTCTTT.

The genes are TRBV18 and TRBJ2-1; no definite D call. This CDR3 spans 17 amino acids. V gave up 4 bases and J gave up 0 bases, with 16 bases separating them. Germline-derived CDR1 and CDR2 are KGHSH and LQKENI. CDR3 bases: TGTGCCAGCTCACGCACTCGGACGGAGAGCTCCTACAATGAGCAGTTCTTC. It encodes CASSRTRTESSYNEQFF.

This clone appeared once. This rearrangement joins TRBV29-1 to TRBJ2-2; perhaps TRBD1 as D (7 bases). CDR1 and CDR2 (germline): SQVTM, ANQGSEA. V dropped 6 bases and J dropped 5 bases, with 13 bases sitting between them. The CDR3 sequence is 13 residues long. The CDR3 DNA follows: TGCAGCGTGTCGGCAGGGGGGACCGGGGAGCTGTTTTTT. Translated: CSVSAGGTGELFF.

CDR3 in amino acids: CAISARPSTDTQYF. The CDR3, as DNA: TGTGCCATTTCGGCGCGACCTAGCACAGATACGCAGTATTTT. J is TRBJ2-3 and V is TRBV10-3; no clear D. V was trimmed by 9 bases and J by 0 bases, leaving 13 bases between them. This CDR3 has 14 residues. CDR1 is ENHRY and CDR2 is SYGVKD in the germline V gene.

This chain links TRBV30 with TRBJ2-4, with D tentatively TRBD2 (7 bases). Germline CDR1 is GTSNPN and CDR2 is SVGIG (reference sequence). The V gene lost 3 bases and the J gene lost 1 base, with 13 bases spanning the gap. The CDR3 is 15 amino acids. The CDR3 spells CAWSDRRGAKNIQYF. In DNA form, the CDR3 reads TGTGCCTGGAGCGACAGGCGGGGGGCCAAAAACATTCAGTACTTC.

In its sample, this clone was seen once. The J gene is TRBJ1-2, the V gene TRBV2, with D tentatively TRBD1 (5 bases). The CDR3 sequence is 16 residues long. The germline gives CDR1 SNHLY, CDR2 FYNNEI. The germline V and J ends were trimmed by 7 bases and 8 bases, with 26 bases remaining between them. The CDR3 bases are TGTGCCAGCAACCTTCTACAGAGGGGACCCAGGGAAGGCTACACCTTC. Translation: CASNLLQRGPREGYTF. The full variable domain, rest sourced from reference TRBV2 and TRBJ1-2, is EPEVTQTPSHQVTQMGQEVILRCVPISNHLYFYWYRQILGQKVEFLVSFYNNEISEKSEIFDDQFSVERPDGSNFTLKIRSTKLEDSAMYFCASNLLQRGPREGYTFGSGTRLTVV.

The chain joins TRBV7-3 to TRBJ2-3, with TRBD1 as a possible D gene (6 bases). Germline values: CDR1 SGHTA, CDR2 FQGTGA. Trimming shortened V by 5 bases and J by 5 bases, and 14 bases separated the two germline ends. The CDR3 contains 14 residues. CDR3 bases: TGTGCCAGCAGCCCCCGGACAGTGGGAGATACGCAGTATTTT. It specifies CASSPRTVGDTQYF.

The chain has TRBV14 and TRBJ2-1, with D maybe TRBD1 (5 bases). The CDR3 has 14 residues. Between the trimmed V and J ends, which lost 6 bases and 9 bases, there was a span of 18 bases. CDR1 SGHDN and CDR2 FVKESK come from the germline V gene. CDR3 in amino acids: CASSLGPSFREQFF. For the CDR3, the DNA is TGTGCCAGCAGTCTGGGGCCTAGTTTTCGTGAGCAGTTCTTC.

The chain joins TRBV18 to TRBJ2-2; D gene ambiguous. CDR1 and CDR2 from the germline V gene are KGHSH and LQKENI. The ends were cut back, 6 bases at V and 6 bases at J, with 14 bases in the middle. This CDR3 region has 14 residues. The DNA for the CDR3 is TGTGCCAGCTCCCAGCCCTCCATGTCCGGGGAGCTGTTTTTT. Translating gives CASSQPSMSGELFF.

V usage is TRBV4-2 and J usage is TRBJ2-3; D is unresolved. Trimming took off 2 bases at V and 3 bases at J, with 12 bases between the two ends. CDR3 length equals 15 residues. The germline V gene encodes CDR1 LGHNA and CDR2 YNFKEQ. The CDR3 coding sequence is TGTGCCAGCAGCCAATCAACCCCCGGAACAGATACGCAGTATTTT. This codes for CASSQSTPGTDTQYF.

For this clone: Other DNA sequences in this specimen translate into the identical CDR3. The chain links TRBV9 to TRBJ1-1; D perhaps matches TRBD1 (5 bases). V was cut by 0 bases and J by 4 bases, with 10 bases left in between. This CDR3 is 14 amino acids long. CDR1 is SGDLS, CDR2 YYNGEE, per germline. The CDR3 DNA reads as TGTGCCAGCAGCGTAGGCGTCGGGGGCACTGAAGCTTTCTTT. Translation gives CASSVGVGGTEAFF.

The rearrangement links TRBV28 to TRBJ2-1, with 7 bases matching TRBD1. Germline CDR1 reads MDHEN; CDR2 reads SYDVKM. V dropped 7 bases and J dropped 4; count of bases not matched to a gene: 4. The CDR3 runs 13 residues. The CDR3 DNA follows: TGTGCCAGCAAGATGGACAGGTACAATGAGCAGTTCTTC. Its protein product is CASKMDRYNEQFF.

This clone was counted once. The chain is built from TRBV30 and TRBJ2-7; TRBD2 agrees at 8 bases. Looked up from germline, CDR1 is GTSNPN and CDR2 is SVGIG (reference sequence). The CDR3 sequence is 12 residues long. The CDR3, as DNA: TGTGCTGCACTAGCGGAACGCTACGAGCAGTACTTC. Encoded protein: CAALAERYEQYF.

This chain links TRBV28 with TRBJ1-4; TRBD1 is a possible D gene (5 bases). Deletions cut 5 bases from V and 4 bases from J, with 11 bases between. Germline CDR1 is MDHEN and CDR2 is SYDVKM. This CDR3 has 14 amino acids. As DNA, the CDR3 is TGTGCCAGCAGTGAACTCGGGGGTAATGAAAAACTGTTTTTT. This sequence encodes CASSELGGNEKLFF.

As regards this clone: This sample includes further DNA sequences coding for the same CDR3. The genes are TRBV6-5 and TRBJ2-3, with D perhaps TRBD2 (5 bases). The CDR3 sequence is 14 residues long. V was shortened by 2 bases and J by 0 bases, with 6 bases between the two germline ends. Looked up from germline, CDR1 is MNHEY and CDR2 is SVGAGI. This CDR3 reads CASSYRTSTDTQYF. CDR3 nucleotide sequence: TGTGCCAGCAGTTACAGGACTAGCACAGATACGCAGTATTTT.

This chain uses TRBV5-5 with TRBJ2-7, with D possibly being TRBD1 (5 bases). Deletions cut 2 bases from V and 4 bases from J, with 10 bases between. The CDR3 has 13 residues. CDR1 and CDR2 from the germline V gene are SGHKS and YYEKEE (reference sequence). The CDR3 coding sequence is TGTGCCAGCAGCTTTCAGGGTTTATACGAGCAGTACTTC. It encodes CASSFQGLYEQYF.

The CDR3 coding sequence is TGTGCCAGCAGCGTTCGACAGAACCTAAACCCAGATACGCAGTATTTT. This encodes CASSVRQNLNPDTQYF. The V and J genes are TRBV7-9 and TRBJ2-3; D possibly corresponds to TRBD1 (5 bases). V gave up 5 bases and J gave up 4 bases, with 19 bases separating them. Germline V gene data show CDR1 as SEHNR and CDR2 as FQNEAQ (reference sequence). This CDR3 has 16 residues.

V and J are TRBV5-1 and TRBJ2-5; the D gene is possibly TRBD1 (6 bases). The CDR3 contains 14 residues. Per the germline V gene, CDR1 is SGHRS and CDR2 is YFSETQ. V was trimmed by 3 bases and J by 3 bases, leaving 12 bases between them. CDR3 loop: CASSSQWTEETQYF. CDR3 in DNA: TGCGCCAGCAGCTCACAATGGACAGAAGAGACCCAGTACTTC.

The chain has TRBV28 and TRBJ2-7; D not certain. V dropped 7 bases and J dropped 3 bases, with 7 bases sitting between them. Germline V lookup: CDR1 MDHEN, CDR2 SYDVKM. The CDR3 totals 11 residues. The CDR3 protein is CASIAGYEQYF. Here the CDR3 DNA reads TGTGCCAGCATAGCCGGCTACGAGCAGTACTTC.

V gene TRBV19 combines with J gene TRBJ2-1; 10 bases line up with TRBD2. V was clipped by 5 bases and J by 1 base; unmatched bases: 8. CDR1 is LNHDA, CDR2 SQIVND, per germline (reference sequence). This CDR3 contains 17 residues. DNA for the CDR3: TGTGCCAGTAGTCCATTGACTAGCGGGCATTCCTACAATGAGCAGTTCTTC. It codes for CASSPLTSGHSYNEQFF. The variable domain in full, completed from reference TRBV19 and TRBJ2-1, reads DGGITQSPKYLFRKEGQNVTLSCEQNLNHDAMYWYRQDPGQGLRLIYYSQIVNDFQKGDIAEGYSVSREKKESFPLTVTSAQKNPTAFYLCASSPLTSGHSYNEQFFGPGTRLTVL.

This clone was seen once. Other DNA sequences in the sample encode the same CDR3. In DNA, the CDR3 is TGTGCCAGCAGTTATTACGAGCAGTACTTC. Translated, it gives CASSYYEQYF. This chain uses TRBV6-1 with TRBJ2-7, with D unresolved. Germline CDR1 is MNHNS and CDR2 is SASEGT. Trimming cost V 5 bases and J 4 bases, with 3 bases left between them. The CDR3 is made up of 10 amino acids.